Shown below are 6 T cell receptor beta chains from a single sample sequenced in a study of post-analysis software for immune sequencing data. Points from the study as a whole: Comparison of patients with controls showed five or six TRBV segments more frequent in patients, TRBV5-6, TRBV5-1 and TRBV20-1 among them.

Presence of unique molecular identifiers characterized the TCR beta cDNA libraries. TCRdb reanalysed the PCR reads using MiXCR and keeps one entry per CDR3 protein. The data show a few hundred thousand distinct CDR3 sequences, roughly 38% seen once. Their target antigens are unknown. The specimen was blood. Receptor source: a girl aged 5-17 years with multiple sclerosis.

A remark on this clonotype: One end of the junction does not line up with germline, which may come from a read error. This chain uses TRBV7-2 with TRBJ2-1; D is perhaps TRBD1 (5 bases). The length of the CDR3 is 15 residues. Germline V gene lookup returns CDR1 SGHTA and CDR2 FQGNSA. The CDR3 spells CASSLGGLSYSEQFF. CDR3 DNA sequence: TGTGCCAGCAGCTTAGGGGGCCTTTCCTACAGTGAGCAGTTCTTC.

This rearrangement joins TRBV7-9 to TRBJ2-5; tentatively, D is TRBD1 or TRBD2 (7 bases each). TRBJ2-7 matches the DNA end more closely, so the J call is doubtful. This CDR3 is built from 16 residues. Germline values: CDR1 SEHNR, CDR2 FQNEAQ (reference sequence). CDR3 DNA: TGTGCCAGCAGCTCCCTCCGAGCGGGACAGACCTACGAGCAGTACTTC. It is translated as CASSSLRAGQTYEQYF.

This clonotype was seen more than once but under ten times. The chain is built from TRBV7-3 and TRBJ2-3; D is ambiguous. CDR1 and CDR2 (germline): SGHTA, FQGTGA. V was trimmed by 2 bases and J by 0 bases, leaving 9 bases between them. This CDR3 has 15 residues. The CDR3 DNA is TGTGCCAGCAGCTTACAATACACTAGCACAGATACGCAGTATTTT. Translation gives CASSLQYTSTDTQYF. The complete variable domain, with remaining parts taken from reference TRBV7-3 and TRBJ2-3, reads GAGVSQTPSNKVTEKGKYVELRCDPISGHTALYWYRQSLGQGPEFLIYFQGTGAADDSGLPNDRFFAVRPEGSVSTLKIQRTERGDSAVYLCASSLQYTSTDTQYFGPGTRLTVL.

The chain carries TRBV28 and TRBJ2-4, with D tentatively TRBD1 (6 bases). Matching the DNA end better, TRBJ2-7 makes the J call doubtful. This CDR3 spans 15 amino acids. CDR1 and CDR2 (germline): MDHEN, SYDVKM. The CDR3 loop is CASRTEQGWGYEQYF. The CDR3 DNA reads TGTGCCAGCAGAACCGAACAGGGCTGGGGGTACGAGCAGTACTTC.

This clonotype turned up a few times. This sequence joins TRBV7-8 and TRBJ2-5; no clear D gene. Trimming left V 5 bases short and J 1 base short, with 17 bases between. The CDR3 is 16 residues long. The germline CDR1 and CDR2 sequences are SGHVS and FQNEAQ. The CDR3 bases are TGTGCCAGCAGCCCATTCGCTAGGAACAGCCAAGAGACCCAGTACTTC. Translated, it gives CASSPFARNSQETQYF.

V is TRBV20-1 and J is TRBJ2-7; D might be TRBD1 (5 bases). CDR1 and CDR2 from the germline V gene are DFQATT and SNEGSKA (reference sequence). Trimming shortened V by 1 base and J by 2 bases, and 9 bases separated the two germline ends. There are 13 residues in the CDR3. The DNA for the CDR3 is TGCAGTGCTAGAGGACAGAGAGCCTACGAGCAGTACTTC. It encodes CSARGQRAYEQYF.